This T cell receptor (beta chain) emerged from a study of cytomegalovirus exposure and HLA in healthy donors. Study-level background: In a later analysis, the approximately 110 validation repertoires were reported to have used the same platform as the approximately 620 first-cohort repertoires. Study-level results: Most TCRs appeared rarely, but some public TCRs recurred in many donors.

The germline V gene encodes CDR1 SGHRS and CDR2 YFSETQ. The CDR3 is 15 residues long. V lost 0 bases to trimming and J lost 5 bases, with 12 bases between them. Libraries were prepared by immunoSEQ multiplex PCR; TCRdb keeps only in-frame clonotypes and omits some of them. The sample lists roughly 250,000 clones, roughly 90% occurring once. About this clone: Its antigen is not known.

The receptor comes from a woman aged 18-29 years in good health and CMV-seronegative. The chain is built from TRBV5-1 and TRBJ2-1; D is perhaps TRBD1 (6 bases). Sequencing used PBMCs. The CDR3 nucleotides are TGCGCCAGCAGCTTGGAAGGACAGCTTAACAATGAGCAGTTCTTC. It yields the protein CASSLEGQLNNEQFF. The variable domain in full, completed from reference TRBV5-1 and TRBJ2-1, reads KAGVTQTPRYLIKTRGQQVTLSCSPISGHRSVSWYQQTPGQGLQFLFEYFSETQRNKGNFPGRFSGRQFSNSRSEMNVSTLELGDSALYLCASSLEGQLNNEQFFGPGTRLTVL.